The 16 T cell receptor beta chains given below trace back to one sample, sequenced in a study of T cell changes during pregnancy in multiple sclerosis. TCRdb keeps only in-frame clones here, not all; method: immunoSEQ multiplex PCR. The sample contains approximately 52,000 clones, 88% of which appear only once. The input for sequencing was CD4+ T cells from peripheral blood mononuclear cells, taken in the second trimester of pregnancy. Every receptor here comes from a female donor with multiple sclerosis, enrolled in a pregnancy study.

The chain combines TRBV6-6 with TRBJ2-1, with TRBD2 matching over 14 bases. The CDR3 length is 15 residues. CDR1 and CDR2 from the germline V gene are MNHNY and SVGAGI (reference sequence). V lost 6 bases to trimming and J lost 9 bases; unmatched junction nucleotides: 7. CDR3 coding DNA: TGTGCCAGCAGCTTCGGGACTAGCGGGAGTAGTGAGCAGTTCTTC. This gives the protein CASSFGTSGSSEQFF.

The V and J genes are TRBV10-2 and TRBJ2-2; 12 bases match TRBD2. After removal of 7 bases from V and 7 bases from J, the junction contained 1 base not matched to a gene. Germline V gene sequence: CDR1 WSHSY, CDR2 SAAADI. This CDR3 is 13 amino acids long. The CDR3 reads CASKLAGGGELFF. In nucleotides, the CDR3 is TGCGCCAGCAAACTAGCGGGGGGCGGGGAGCTGTTTTTT.

The genes are TRBV30 and TRBJ2-1; 8 nucleotides align to TRBD2. V was clipped by 8 bases and J by 1 base; unmatched bases: 4. Germline values: CDR1 GTSNPN, CDR2 SVGIG (reference sequence). The CDR3 length is 13 residues. The CDR3 loop is CATLADSYNEQFF. As DNA, the CDR3 is TGTGCCACACTAGCGGATTCCTACAATGAGCAGTTCTTC.

The gene calls are TRBV9 and TRBJ2-1; D gene ambiguous. Per germline, CDR1 SGDLS and CDR2 YYNGEE. The CDR3 has 13 residues. Between the trimmed V and J ends, which lost 4 bases and 10 bases, there was a span of 15 bases. The CDR3 sequence: CASSPTLAWEQFF. CDR3 nucleotides: TGTGCCAGCAGCCCAACCCTGGCATGGGAGCAGTTCTTC.

J is TRBJ1-5 and V is TRBV2; D is unclear. Germline V gene data show CDR1 as SNHLY and CDR2 as FYNNEI. Deletions cut 7 bases from V and 4 bases from J, with 11 bases between. This CDR3 has 13 residues. CDR3 sequence reads: CASNDGENQPQHF. The CDR3 DNA is TGTGCCAGCAACGACGGAGAGAATCAGCCCCAGCATTTT.

This clone was counted once. This chain links TRBV6-1 with TRBJ2-5; D remains ambiguous. This CDR3 has 12 residues. V lost 0 bases and J lost 5, with 4 bases in between. From germline, CDR1 is MNHNS and CDR2 SASEGT. This CDR3 is CASSEAFETQYF. The CDR3 DNA reads TGTGCCAGCAGTGAAGCCTTCGAGACCCAGTACTTC.

V gene TRBV18 combines with J gene TRBJ2-7; 7 positions agree with TRBD1. Germline values: CDR1 KGHSH, CDR2 LQKENI. The V gene end was trimmed by 2 bases and the J gene end by 5 bases; junction bases not matched to a gene: 3. CDR3 length: 13 residues. The CDR3 loop is CASSPVGQNEQYF. The CDR3, as DNA: TGTGCCAGCTCACCAGTGGGACAGAACGAGCAGTACTTC. The full variable domain, rest sourced from reference TRBV18 and TRBJ2-7, is NAGVMQNPRHLVRRRGQEARLRCSPMKGHSHVYWYRQLPEEGLKFMVYLQKENIIDESGMPKERFSAEFPKEGPSILRIQQVVRGDSAAYFCASSPVGQNEQYFGPGTRLTVT.

The CDR3 reads CASSTNGLAGKEGELFF. CDR3 bases: TGTGCCAGTAGTACAAATGGACTAGCGGGAAAAGAAGGGGAGCTGTTTTTT. The chain couples TRBV19 to TRBJ2-2; 12 bases map to TRBD2. Germline CDR1 and CDR2: LNHDA and SQIVND (reference sequence). The CDR3 runs to 17 residues. V shed 4 bases and J 8 bases; nucleotides not matched to a gene: 11. Using reference TRBV19 and TRBJ2-2 for the parts outside the CDR3, the full variable domain is DGGITQSPKYLFRKEGQNVTLSCEQNLNHDAMYWYRQDPGQGLRLIYYSQIVNDFQKGDIAEGYSVSREKKESFPLTVTSAQKNPTAFYLCASSTNGLAGKEGELFFGEGSRLTVL.

The chain combines TRBV29-1 with TRBJ1-5; possible D gene TRBD1, 5 bases. CDR3 length equals 14 residues. V was trimmed by 4 bases and J by 2 bases, leaving 12 bases between them. The germline V gene encodes CDR1 SQVTM and CDR2 ANQGSEA. The CDR3 region has the DNA TGCAGCGTTGTAATGCCGGGGGGCAATCAGCCCCAGCATTTT. This translates into CSVVMPGGNQPQHF. Together with reference TRBV29-1 and TRBJ1-5, the CDR3 gives the full variable domain: SAVISQKPSRDICQRGTSLTIQCQVDSQVTMMFWYRQQPGQSLTLIATANQGSEATYESGFVIDKFPISRPNLTFSTLTVSNMSPEDSSIYLCSVVMPGGNQPQHFGDGTRLSIL.

The V gene is TRBV5-6, the J gene TRBJ2-7, with 10 bases that match TRBD1. CDR3 length: 15 residues. The germline gives CDR1 SGHDT, CDR2 YYEEEE. J lost 6 bases, V lost 4 bases, and 10 bases had no gene match. CDR3 nucleotide sequence: TGTGCCAGCAGCCGCAAGGGACAGGGGCTTGCCGAGCAGTACTTC. This sequence encodes CASSRKGQGLAEQYF. Combining the CDR3 with reference TRBV5-6 and TRBJ2-7 gives the whole variable domain DAGVTQSPTHLIKTRGQQVTLRCSPKSGHDTVSWYQQALGQGPQFIFQYYEEEERQRGNFPDRFSGHQFPNYSSELNVNALLLGDSALYLCASSRKGQGLAEQYFGPGTRLTVT.

The V call is TRBV10-3, the J call TRBJ2-3; 8 bases are a match to TRBD1. Per the germline V gene, CDR1 is ENHRY and CDR2 is SYGVKD. V dropped 6 bases and J dropped 2; count of bases not matched to a gene: 7. This CDR3 is built from 15 residues. CDR3 coding DNA: TGTGCCATCAGATCGACAGGGGAAGCCACAGATACGCAGTATTTT. Its translation: CAIRSTGEATDTQYF.

V and J are TRBV28 and TRBJ2-7; no definite D call. This CDR3 has 14 residues. V gave up 3 bases and J gave up 6 bases, with 15 bases separating them. Germline CDR1 and CDR2: MDHEN and SYDVKM. Written as DNA, the CDR3 is TGTGCCAGCAGTTTTCCCTCATCTAGACGCGAGCAGTACTTC. Translation gives CASSFPSSRREQYF.

The CDR3 protein is CASSPPGQVSYNEQFF. The CDR3 region has the DNA TGTGCCAGCAGTCCGCCCGGACAGGTCTCCTACAATGAGCAGTTCTTC. The V call is TRBV28, the J call TRBJ2-1, with 7 bases aligning to TRBD1. CDR3 size: 16 residues. Germline loops: CDR1 MDHEN, CDR2 SYDVKM. V gave up 5 bases and J gave up 0 bases; unmatched junction bases: 7.

This chain joins TRBV2 and TRBJ2-2, with D maybe TRBD1 (5 bases). The CDR3 spans 16 residues. CDR1 is SNHLY, CDR2 FYNNEI, per germline. Trimming pared 2 bases from V and 6 bases from J, leaving 16 bases between. CDR3 region: CASSENGYQGPGELFF. The CDR3 nucleotides read TGTGCCAGCAGTGAAAACGGGTATCAGGGCCCCGGGGAGCTGTTTTTT.

CDR3: CASSSLGTDKNIQYF. The CDR3 nucleotides read TGTGCCAGCAGTTCCTTAGGGACTGATAAAAACATTCAGTACTTC. The chain carries TRBV28 and TRBJ2-4, with D perhaps TRBD2 (6 bases). There are 15 residues in the CDR3. In germline, CDR1 is MDHEN, CDR2 SYDVKM. V was cut by 4 bases and J by 4 bases, with 14 bases left in between.

J is TRBJ2-7 and V is TRBV10-3, with D unresolved. Looked up from germline, CDR1 is ENHRY and CDR2 is SYGVKD. The length of the CDR3 is 15 residues. Trimming took 4 bases from V and 2 from J, leaving 15 bases between them. This CDR3 reads CAISVRAGFTYEQYF. The CDR3 DNA reads TGTGCCATCAGTGTTCGTGCAGGATTCACCTACGAGCAGTACTTC.